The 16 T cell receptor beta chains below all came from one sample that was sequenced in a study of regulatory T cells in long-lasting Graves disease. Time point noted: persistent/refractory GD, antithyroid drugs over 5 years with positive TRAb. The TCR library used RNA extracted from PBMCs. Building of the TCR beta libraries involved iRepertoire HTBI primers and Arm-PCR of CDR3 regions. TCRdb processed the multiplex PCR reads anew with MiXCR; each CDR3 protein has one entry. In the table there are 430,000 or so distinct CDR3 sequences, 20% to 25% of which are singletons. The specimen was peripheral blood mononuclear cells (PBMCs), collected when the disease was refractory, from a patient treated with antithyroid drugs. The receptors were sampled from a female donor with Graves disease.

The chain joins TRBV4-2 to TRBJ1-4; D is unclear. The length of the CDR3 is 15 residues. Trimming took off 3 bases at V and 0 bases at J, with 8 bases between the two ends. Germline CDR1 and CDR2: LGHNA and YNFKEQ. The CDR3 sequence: CASSQYPATNEKLFF. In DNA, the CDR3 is TGTGCCAGCAGCCAGTACCCGGCAACTAATGAAAAACTGTTTTTT.

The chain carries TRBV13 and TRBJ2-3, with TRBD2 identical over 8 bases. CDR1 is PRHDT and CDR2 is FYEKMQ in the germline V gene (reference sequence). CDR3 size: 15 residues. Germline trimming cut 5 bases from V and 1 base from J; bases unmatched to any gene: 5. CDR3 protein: CASSLTSGGTDTQYF. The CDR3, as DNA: TGTGCCAGCAGCCTAACTAGCGGTGGCACAGATACGCAGTATTTT.

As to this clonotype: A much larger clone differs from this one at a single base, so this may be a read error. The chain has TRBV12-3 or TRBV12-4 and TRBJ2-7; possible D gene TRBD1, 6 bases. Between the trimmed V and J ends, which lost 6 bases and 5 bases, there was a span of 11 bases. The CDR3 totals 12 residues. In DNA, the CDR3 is TGTGCCAGCAGCTACAGGGTCAACGAGCAGTACTTC. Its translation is CASSYRVNEQYF.

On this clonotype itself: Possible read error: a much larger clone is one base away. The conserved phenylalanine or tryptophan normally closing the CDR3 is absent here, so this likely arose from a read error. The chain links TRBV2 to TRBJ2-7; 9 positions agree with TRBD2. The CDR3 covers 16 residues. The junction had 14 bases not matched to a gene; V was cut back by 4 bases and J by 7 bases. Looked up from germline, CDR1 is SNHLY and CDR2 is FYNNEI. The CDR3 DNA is TGTGCCAGCAGTGGGAATAGCGGGAGCTCGCCGGTGGAGCAGTACCTC. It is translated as CASSGNSGSSPVEQYL.

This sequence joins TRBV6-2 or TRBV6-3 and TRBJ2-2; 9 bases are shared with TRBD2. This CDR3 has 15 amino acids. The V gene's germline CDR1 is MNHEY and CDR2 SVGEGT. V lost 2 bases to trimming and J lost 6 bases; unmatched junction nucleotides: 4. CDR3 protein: CASSYAGGGSGELFF. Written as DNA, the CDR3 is TGTGCCAGCAGTTACGCGGGAGGGGGGTCCGGGGAGCTGTTTTTT.

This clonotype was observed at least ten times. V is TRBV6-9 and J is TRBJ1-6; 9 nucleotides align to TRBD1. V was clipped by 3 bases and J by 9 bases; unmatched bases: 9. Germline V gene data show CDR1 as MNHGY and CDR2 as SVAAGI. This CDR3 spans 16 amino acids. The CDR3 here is CASSYDLGTGLSPLHF. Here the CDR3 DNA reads TGTGCCAGCAGTTACGATCTGGGGACAGGGCTTTCACCCCTCCACTTT.

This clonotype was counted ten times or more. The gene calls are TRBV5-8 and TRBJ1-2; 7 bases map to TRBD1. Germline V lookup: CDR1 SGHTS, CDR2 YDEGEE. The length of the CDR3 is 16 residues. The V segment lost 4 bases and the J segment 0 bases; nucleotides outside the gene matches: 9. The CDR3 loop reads CASSLLGTETNYGYTF. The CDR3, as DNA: TGTGCCAGCAGCCTACTAGGGACAGAGACTAACTATGGCTACACCTTC.

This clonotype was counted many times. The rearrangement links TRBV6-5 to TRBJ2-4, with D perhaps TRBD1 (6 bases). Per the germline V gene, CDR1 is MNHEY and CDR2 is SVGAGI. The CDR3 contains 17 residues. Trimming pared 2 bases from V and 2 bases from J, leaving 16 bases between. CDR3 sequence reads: CASSYPTGLYSKNIQYF. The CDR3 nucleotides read TGTGCCAGCAGTTACCCCACAGGGCTCTACTCCAAAAACATTCAGTACTTC.

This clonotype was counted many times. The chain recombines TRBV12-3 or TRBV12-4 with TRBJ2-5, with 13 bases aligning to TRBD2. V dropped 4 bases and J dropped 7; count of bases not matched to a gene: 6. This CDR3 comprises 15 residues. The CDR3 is CASSSWTSGRVTQYF. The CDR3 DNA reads TGTGCCAGCAGTTCATGGACTAGCGGGAGAGTGACCCAGTACTTC.

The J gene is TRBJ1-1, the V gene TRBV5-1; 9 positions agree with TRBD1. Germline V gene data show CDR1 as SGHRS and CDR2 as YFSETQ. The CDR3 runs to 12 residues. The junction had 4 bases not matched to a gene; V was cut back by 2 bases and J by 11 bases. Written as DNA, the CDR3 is TGCGCCAGCAGCTTTGGACAGGGGTACGCTTTCTTT. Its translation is CASSFGQGYAFF.

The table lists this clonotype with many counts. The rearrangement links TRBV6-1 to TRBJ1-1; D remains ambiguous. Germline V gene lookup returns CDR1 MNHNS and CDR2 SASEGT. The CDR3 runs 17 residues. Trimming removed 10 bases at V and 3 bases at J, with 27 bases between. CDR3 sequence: CAIPRGAALPYDTEAFF. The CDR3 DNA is TGTGCCATCCCTCGAGGCGCGGCCCTTCCCTATGACACTGAAGCTTTCTTT.

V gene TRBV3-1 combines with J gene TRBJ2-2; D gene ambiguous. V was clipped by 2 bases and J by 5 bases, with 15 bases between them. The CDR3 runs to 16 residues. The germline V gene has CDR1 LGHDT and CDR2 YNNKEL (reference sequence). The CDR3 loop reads CASSQNPSLRTGELFF. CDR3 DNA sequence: TGTGCCAGCAGCCAAAACCCGTCGCTACGGACCGGGGAGCTGTTTTTT.

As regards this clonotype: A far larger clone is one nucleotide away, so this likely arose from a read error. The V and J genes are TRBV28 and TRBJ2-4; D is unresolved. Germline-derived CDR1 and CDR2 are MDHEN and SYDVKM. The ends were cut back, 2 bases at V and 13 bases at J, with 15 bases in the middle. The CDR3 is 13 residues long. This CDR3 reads CASSLESGEAQYF. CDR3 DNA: TGTGCCAGCAGTTTAGAGTCAGGAGAGGCCCAGTACTTC.

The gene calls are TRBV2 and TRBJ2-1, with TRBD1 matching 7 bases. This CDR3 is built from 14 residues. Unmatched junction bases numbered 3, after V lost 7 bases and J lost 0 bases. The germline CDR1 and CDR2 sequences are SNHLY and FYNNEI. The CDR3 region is CASKGGSSYNEQFF. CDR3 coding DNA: TGTGCCAGCAAAGGGGGCAGCTCCTACAATGAGCAGTTCTTC.

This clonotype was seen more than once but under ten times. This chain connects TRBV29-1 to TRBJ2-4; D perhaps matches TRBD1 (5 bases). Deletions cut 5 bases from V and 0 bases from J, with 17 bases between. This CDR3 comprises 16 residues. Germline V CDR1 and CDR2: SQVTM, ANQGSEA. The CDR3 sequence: CSVQQVTELAKNIQYF. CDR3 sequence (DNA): TGCAGCGTTCAACAGGTGACAGAACTAGCCAAAAACATTCAGTACTTC.

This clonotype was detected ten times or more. The CDR3 loop reads CASRNTGRQETQYF. The CDR3 coding sequence is TGTGCCAGCAGAAATACGGGACGGCAAGAGACCCAGTACTTC. V usage is TRBV6-1 and J usage is TRBJ2-5, with D perhaps matching TRBD1 or TRBD2 (5 bases each). Germline loops: CDR1 MNHNS, CDR2 SASEGT. CDR3 length equals 14 residues. V was pared by 6 bases and J by 2 bases, with 13 bases between.